The present T cell receptor (beta chain) was sequenced within a study of T cell repertoires in cytomegalovirus infection. The CDR3 runs to 17 residues. Germline V lookup: CDR1 MNHGY, CDR2 SAAAGT. Trimming took 0 bases from V and 5 from J, leaving 16 bases between them. TCRdb used MiXCR to reprocess the reads, holding one entry per CDR3 protein. The sample holds around 530,000 distinct CDR3 sequences; more than 25% are singletons and the top ten take less than 15%. This sequence was found in a human donor in good health (CMV status not recorded). Some clones in this sample may be carry-over from other donors' samples. This sequence joins TRBV6-8 and TRBJ2-2; the D is unclear. The sample comprised PBMCs. The CDR3 nucleotides are TGTGCCAGCAGTTACTCGATGTCAGCTTTGGGGACCGGGGAGCTGTTTTTT. Protein product: CASSYSMSALGTGELFF.